Following are 27 T cell receptor beta chains from one sample sequenced in a study of neoadjuvant nivolumab and ipilimumab in lung cancer. This table comes from immunoSEQ multiplex PCR, and its TCRdb copy is limited to in-frame clones, with some not included. This table has 7,700 or so clones, about nine tenths appearing once. This material consisted of tumor tissue, taken after neoadjuvant nivolumab, alone or with ipilimumab, at or shortly before surgery. The receptors derive from an adult with non-small cell lung cancer. Some clones in this sample may be carry-over from other donors' samples.

V gene TRBV15 combines with J gene TRBJ2-1; TRBD2 matches at 12 bases. CDR3 length: 17 residues. Germline CDR1 and CDR2: LNHNV and YYDKDF (reference sequence). The trim removed 5 bases at V and 0 bases at J, leaving 5 bases unmatched. This CDR3 is CATSSWTSGISYNEQFF. In DNA, the CDR3 is TGTGCCACCAGCTCCTGGACTAGCGGGATCTCCTACAATGAGCAGTTCTTC.

This clone was seen a few times. The CDR3, as DNA: TGTGCCAGCTCACCCCATTCCCCGGGACAGGGAGATGCGCAGTACTTC. It yields the protein CASSPHSPGQGDAQYF. V gene TRBV18 combines with J gene TRBJ2-7; the match to TRBD1 covers 9 bases. Germline CDR1 KGHSH, CDR2 LQKENI. The junction had 15 bases not matched to a gene; V was cut back by 3 bases and J by 9 bases. CDR3 length: 16 residues.

This clone was counted only a few times. The CDR3 reads CASSLTSGGNRLAKNIQYF. The CDR3, as DNA: TGTGCCAGCAGCTTAACTAGCGGGGGAAATCGCCTAGCCAAAAACATTCAGTACTTC. The chain has TRBV7-8 and TRBJ2-4, with TRBD2 matching over 11 bases. Germline V lookup: CDR1 SGHVS, CDR2 FQNEAQ. The length of the CDR3 is 19 residues. With 2 bases clipped from V and 0 bases from J, the junction kept 9 bases outside the gene matches.

The chain couples TRBV10-2 to TRBJ2-3; no definite D call. Germline V CDR1 and CDR2: WSHSY, SAAADI. V was clipped by 2 bases and J by 9 bases, with 12 bases between them. This CDR3 is 13 amino acids long. The CDR3 protein is CASSERTDGTQYF. DNA for the CDR3: TGCGCCAGCAGTGAGAGAACCGACGGGACGCAGTATTTT.

The V call is TRBV29-1, the J call TRBJ1-1, with 8 bases lining up with TRBD1. Germline CDR1 reads SQVTM; CDR2 reads ANQGSEA. V was pared by 4 bases and J by 0 bases, with 1 base of the junction left unmatched. This CDR3 has 13 residues. The CDR3 loop is CSVARGLNTEAFF. CDR3 DNA: TGCAGCGTTGCCAGGGGGCTGAACACTGAAGCTTTCTTT.

This clone was observed a single time. The CDR3 is CASSQNQGNYGYTF. In DNA, the CDR3 is TGTGCCAGCAGCCAAAACCAGGGAAACTATGGCTACACCTTC. V and J are TRBV7-2 and TRBJ1-2, with TRBD1 as a possible D gene (5 bases). Germline CDR1 reads SGHTA; CDR2 reads FQGNSA. The CDR3 loop spans 14 amino acids. Trimming left V 5 bases short and J 2 bases short, with 12 bases between.

This clone came up a few times. V and J are TRBV19 and TRBJ2-6; 9 bases align to TRBD2. With 5 bases clipped from V and 0 bases from J, the junction kept 11 bases outside the gene matches. Germline lookup yields CDR1 LNHDA and CDR2 SQIVND (reference sequence). The CDR3 is 19 amino acids. CDR3 coding DNA: TGTGCCAGTAGTCCTAGGTGGCTAGCGGGACACTCTGGGGCCAACGTCCTGACTTTC. Amino acid sequence: CASSPRWLAGHSGANVLTF.

The rearrangement links TRBV19 to TRBJ2-7; 8 positions agree with TRBD2. This CDR3 comprises 14 residues. In germline, CDR1 is LNHDA, CDR2 SQIVND (reference sequence). After removal of 3 bases from V and 6 bases from J, the junction contained 7 bases not matched to a gene. This CDR3 reads CASSIGLAQGEQYF. In DNA form, the CDR3 reads TGTGCCAGTAGTATCGGACTAGCCCAAGGCGAGCAGTACTTC.

The CDR3 loop reads CASSLAEQTEAFF. CDR3 coding DNA: TGTGCCAGCTCACTCGCGGAACAGACTGAAGCTTTCTTT. V gene TRBV18 combines with J gene TRBJ1-1; the D is unclear. V was clipped by 4 bases and J by 5 bases, with 11 bases between them. The CDR3 loop spans 13 amino acids. Germline V gene lookup returns CDR1 KGHSH and CDR2 LQKENI.

This chain joins TRBV30 and TRBJ2-7; possibly TRBD2 for D (6 bases). Germline V CDR1 and CDR2: GTSNPN, SVGIG (reference sequence). V gave up 2 bases and J gave up 2 bases, with 19 bases separating them. CDR3 size: 16 residues. The CDR3 protein is CAWSRIGTFQPYEQYF. In DNA form, the CDR3 reads TGTGCCTGGAGTCGAATCGGGACTTTTCAGCCCTACGAGCAGTACTTC. Drawing the rest from reference TRBV30 and TRBJ2-7, the complete variable domain is SQTIHQWPATLVQPVGSPLSLECTVEGTSNPNLYWYRQAAGRGLQLLFYSVGIGQISSEVPQNLSASRPQDRQFILSSKKLLLSDSGFYLCAWSRIGTFQPYEQYFGPGTRLTVT.

The chain carries TRBV27 and TRBJ2-3; D remains ambiguous. The V gene lost 7 bases and the J gene lost 2 bases, with 13 bases spanning the gap. Germline V gene sequence: CDR1 MNHEY, CDR2 SMNVEV (reference sequence). The CDR3 sequence is 14 residues long. The CDR3 protein is CASKSRDYTDTQYF. The CDR3 bases are TGTGCCAGCAAGTCTAGAGATTACACAGATACGCAGTATTTT.

The rearrangement joins TRBV5-4 to TRBJ1-1, with D tentatively TRBD1 (5 bases). V shed 0 bases and J shed 5 bases, with 8 bases lying between them. Germline CDR1 SGHNT, CDR2 YYREEE (reference sequence). This CDR3 region has 13 residues. The CDR3 loop reads CASSLGGGTEAFF. CDR3 nucleotides: TGTGCCAGCAGCTTGGGCGGGGGTACTGAAGCTTTCTTT.

This chain connects TRBV29-1 to TRBJ2-2; TRBD2 agrees at 13 bases. J lost 0 bases, V lost 6 bases, and 4 bases had no gene match. Germline CDR1 and CDR2: SQVTM and ANQGSEA. The CDR3 runs to 16 residues. In DNA, the CDR3 is TGCAGCGTGACCGGGACTAGCGGGACGAACACCGGGGAGCTGTTTTTT. This sequence encodes CSVTGTSGTNTGELFF.

The chain carries TRBV30 and TRBJ1-5; no firm D call. This CDR3 contains 14 residues. Looked up from germline, CDR1 is GTSNPN and CDR2 is SVGIG (reference sequence). Trimming left V 1 base short and J 0 bases short, with 7 bases between. The CDR3 protein is CAWSDTLSNQPQHF. For the CDR3, the DNA is TGTGCCTGGAGTGATACACTTAGCAATCAGCCCCAGCATTTT.

J is TRBJ2-2 and V is TRBV18, with 8 bases fitting TRBD1. The ends lost 10 bases at V and 1 base at J; junction bases unmatched: 8. The CDR3 is made up of 15 amino acids. From germline, CDR1 is KGHSH and CDR2 LQKENI. The CDR3 is CATERQGRNTGELFF. The CDR3 nucleotides are TGTGCCACCGAACGACAGGGGCGGAACACCGGGGAGCTGTTTTTT.

This chain joins TRBV18 and TRBJ2-3; D possibly corresponds to TRBD1 (7 bases). The length of the CDR3 is 13 residues. Per the germline V gene, CDR1 is KGHSH and CDR2 is LQKENI. Trimming left V 6 bases short and J 6 bases short, with 13 bases between. CDR3 amino acids: CASSQGGSDTQYF. The CDR3 nucleotides are TGTGCCAGCTCGCAGGGGGGATCGGATACGCAGTATTTT.

The chain recombines TRBV11-2 with TRBJ2-3, with D tentatively TRBD1 or TRBD2 (5 bases each). This CDR3 contains 14 residues. Germline values: CDR1 SGHAT, CDR2 FQNNGV. Trimming removed 4 bases at V and 4 bases at J, with 12 bases between. The CDR3 loop is CASSSGTRPDTQYF. CDR3 DNA sequence: TGTGCCAGCAGCTCCGGGACCCGACCAGATACGCAGTATTTT. Using reference TRBV11-2 and TRBJ2-3 for the parts outside the CDR3, the full variable domain is EAGVAQSPRYKIIEKRQSVAFWCNPISGHATLYWYQQILGQGPKLLIQFQNNGVVDDSQLPKDRFSAERLKGVDSTLKIQPAKLEDSAVYLCASSSGTRPDTQYFGPGTRLTVL.

The chain joins TRBV5-1 to TRBJ2-1; unclear D gene. This CDR3 region has 14 residues. CDR1 is SGHRS, CDR2 YFSETQ, per germline. V lost 0 bases, J lost 8 bases, and 12 bases lay in between. CDR3 coding DNA: TGCGCCAGCAGCTTGGTGAACTCGGGCGATGAGCAGTTCTTC. This codes for CASSLVNSGDEQFF.

The chain links TRBV5-1 to TRBJ1-4; possible D gene TRBD1, 5 bases. V dropped 4 bases and J dropped 8 bases, with 15 bases sitting between them. The CDR3 contains 14 residues. Germline CDR1 SGHRS, CDR2 YFSETQ. The DNA for the CDR3 is TGCGCCAGCAGCAAGGGACCTACCCGGGAAAAACTGTTTTTT. As protein: CASSKGPTREKLFF.

V gene TRBV11-1 combines with J gene TRBJ2-7, with TRBD2 identical over 11 bases. This CDR3 comprises 13 residues. V lost 8 bases to trimming and J lost 4 bases; unmatched junction nucleotides: 4. The germline V gene encodes CDR1 SGHAT and CDR2 FQDESV (reference sequence). CDR3 in amino acids: CASAGTSGYEQYF. The CDR3 coding sequence is TGTGCCAGCGCCGGGACTAGCGGTTACGAGCAGTACTTC.

This chain links TRBV2 with TRBJ1-3; no definite D call. V shed 6 bases and J shed 9 bases, with 18 bases lying between them. The CDR3 covers 14 residues. The germline CDR1 and CDR2 sequences are SNHLY and FYNNEI. DNA for the CDR3: TGTGCCAGCAGGGAACGTATCGGTACCGGCACCATATATTTT. Its translation: CASRERIGTGTIYF.

This clone was found a few times. The gene calls are TRBV28 and TRBJ2-1; D remains ambiguous. The CDR3 spans 13 residues. V was clipped by 6 bases and J by 7 bases, with 13 bases between them. The V gene's germline CDR1 is MDHEN and CDR2 SYDVKM. The CDR3 spells CASSLRVVNEQFF. The CDR3 DNA is TGTGCCAGCAGCCTAAGGGTGGTAAATGAGCAGTTCTTC.

This chain links TRBV2 with TRBJ2-7; 8 bases agree with TRBD1. CDR3 length equals 16 residues. Germline values: CDR1 SNHLY, CDR2 FYNNEI. J was trimmed by 2 bases and V by 1 base; bases with no gene match: 7. CDR3 sequence (DNA): TGTGCCAGCAGTGAAGTGTTGAGGACAGGGACCTACGAGCAGTACTTC. Amino acids: CASSEVLRTGTYEQYF.

The V gene is TRBV30, the J gene TRBJ2-2; 8 bases are a match to TRBD2. V trimming: 3 bases; J trimming: 5 bases; junction bases outside the gene matches: 5. Germline CDR1 and CDR2: GTSNPN and SVGIG (reference sequence). The CDR3 covers 14 residues. Here the CDR3 reads CAWRGLAGTGELFF. DNA for the CDR3: TGTGCCTGGAGGGGGTTAGCGGGAACCGGGGAGCTGTTTTTT.

The DNA for the CDR3 is TGTGCCAGCGGGAGGGATACCAATGAGCAGTTCTTC. The encoded protein is CASGRDTNEQFF. The chain uses TRBV7-3 and TRBJ2-1; 7 positions match TRBD2. The V gene end was trimmed by 8 bases and the J gene end by 6 bases; junction bases not matched to a gene: 4. There are 12 residues in the CDR3. CDR1 is SGHTA, CDR2 FQGTGA, per germline. The entire variable domain, with the rest obtained from reference TRBV7-3 and TRBJ2-1, is as follows: GAGVSQTPSNKVTEKGKYVELRCDPISGHTALYWYRQSLGQGPEFLIYFQGTGAADDSGLPNDRFFAVRPEGSVSTLKIQRTERGDSAVYLCASGRDTNEQFFGPGTRLTVL.

The rearrangement uses TRBV6-5 and TRBJ1-5; no definite D call. The germline V and J ends were trimmed by 6 bases and 9 bases, with 15 bases remaining between them. Germline V CDR1 and CDR2: MNHEY, SVGAGI. The CDR3 contains 13 residues. CDR3 protein: CASRGRLGMPQHF. CDR3 sequence (DNA): TGTGCCAGCAGAGGGCGGCTAGGAATGCCCCAGCATTTT.

The J gene is TRBJ2-3, the V gene TRBV10-2; D remains unclear. Germline loops: CDR1 WSHSY, CDR2 SAAADI. The CDR3 extends over 12 amino acids. V lost 2 bases and J lost 8, with 8 bases in between. This CDR3 reads CASSEGLGTQYF. The CDR3 DNA reads TGCGCCAGCAGTGAGGGGTTGGGTACGCAGTATTTT.